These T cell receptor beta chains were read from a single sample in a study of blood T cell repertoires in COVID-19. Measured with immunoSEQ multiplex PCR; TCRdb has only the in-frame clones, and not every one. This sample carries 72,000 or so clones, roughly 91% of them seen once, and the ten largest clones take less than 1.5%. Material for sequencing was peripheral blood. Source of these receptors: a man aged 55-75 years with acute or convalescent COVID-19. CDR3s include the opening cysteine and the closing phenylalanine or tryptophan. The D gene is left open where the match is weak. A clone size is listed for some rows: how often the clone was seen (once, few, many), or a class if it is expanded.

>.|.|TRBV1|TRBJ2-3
TGCACCAGCAGCCAAGACGAGCGGGGGATGGGCACAGATACGCAGTATTTT
CTSSQDERGMGTDTQYF
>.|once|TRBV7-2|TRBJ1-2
TGTGCCAGCAGCAGGACAGTTAACTATGGCTACACCTTC
CASSRTVNYGYTF
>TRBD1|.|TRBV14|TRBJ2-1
TGTGCCAGCAGCCCCCGGACAGGGTTTACCTTGAGCTCCTACAATGAGCAGTTCTTC
CASSPRTGFTLSSYNEQFF
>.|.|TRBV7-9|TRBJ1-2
TGTGCCAGCAGCGCAGAGAAACAGGGTGGGGGCTACACCTTC
CASSAEKQGGGYTF
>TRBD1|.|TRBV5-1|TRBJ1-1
TGCGCCAGCATCTCCGGGACAGGGAACACTGAAGCTTTCTTT
CASISGTGNTEAFF
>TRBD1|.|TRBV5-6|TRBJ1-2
TGTGCCAGCAGCTCCCGGGACAGTTATGGCTACACCTTC
CASSSRDSYGYTF
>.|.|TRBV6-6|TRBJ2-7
TGTGCCAGCAGTTACGGGGAGGAGCAGTACTTC
CASSYGEEQYF
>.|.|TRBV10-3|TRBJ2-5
TGTGCCATCAGAGGACAGCCCGAAGAGACCCAGTACTTC
CAIRGQPEETQYF
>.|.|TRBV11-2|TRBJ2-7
TGTGCCAGCAGCTCGAACCCCTCCGCGACAGTCGAGCAGTACTTC
CASSSNPSATVEQYF
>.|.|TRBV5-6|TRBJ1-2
TGTGCCAGCAGCCGGGTCGGTGAATGGTTCCCCCATGGCTACACCTTC
CASSRVGEWFPHGYTF
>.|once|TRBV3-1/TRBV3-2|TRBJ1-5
TGTGCCAGCAGCCAAGACAGTAGCAATCAGCCCCAGCATTTT
CASSQDSSNQPQHF